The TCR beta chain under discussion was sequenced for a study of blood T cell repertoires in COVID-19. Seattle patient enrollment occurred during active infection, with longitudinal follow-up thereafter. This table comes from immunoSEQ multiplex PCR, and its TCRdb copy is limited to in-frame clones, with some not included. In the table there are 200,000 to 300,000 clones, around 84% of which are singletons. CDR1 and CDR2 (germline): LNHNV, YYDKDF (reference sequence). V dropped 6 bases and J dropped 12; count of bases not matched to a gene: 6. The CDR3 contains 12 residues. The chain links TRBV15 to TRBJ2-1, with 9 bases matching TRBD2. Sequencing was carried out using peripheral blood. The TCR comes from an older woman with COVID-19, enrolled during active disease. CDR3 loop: CATRRGGGGQFF. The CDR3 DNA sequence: TGTGCCACCAGGCGGGGGGGAGGTGGGCAGTTCTTC.